Below, 10 T cell receptor beta chains from the same sample are listed, as sequenced in a study of blood T cells in healthy people across ages. Alongside a J-beta primer mix, a sample-barcoded 5' primer served in a second PCR lasting 7 to 11 cycles. A single record per CDR3 protein comes from TCRdb applying MiXCR to the 5' RACE reads. Of roughly 800,000 distinct CDR3 sequences in the sample, roughly 64% were seen once. The sample comprised blood. These TCRs come from a man aged 25-45 years in good health.

There are a few counts of this clonotype. The rearrangement uses TRBV12-3 or TRBV12-4 and TRBJ2-1, with 9 bases fitting TRBD2. CDR3 length: 14 residues. V shed 10 bases and J 5 bases; nucleotides not matched to a gene: 9. DNA of the CDR3: TGTGCCACCTGGAAAGCGGGGGGTCACAATGAGCAGTTCTTC. Translating it yields CATWKAGGHNEQFF.

A word on this clonotype: The junction departs from germline at one end; a sequencing error may be responsible. CDR3 amino acids: CTSSLTVAKNIQYF. The CDR3 DNA is TGTACCAGCAGTTTAACAGTAGCCAAAAACATTCAGTACTTC. This chain connects TRBV12-3 or TRBV12-4 to TRBJ2-4, with D unresolved. CDR3 size: 14 residues.

This clonotype was detected a few times. CDR3 sequence: CASSVGPRETQYF. CDR3 coding DNA: TGTGCCAGCAGCGTCGGGCCGCGGGAGACCCAGTACTTC. The chain employs TRBV7-2 and TRBJ2-5; no clear D gene. The CDR3 has 13 residues. From germline, CDR1 is SGHTA and CDR2 FQGNSA. Trimming stripped 5 bases from V and 5 bases from J, with 12 bases between.

J is TRBJ2-7 and V is TRBV7-2; D perhaps matches TRBD1 (5 bases). CDR3 length: 16 amino acids. The germline V and J ends were trimmed by 1 base and 0 bases, with 13 bases remaining between them. Germline values: CDR1 SGHTA, CDR2 FQGNSA. CDR3 sequence: CASSLVWGAGSYEQYF. The CDR3 DNA reads TGTGCCAGCAGCTTAGTGTGGGGCGCTGGCTCCTACGAGCAGTACTTC.

The chain joins TRBV6-2 or TRBV6-3 to TRBJ1-1, with D uncertain. The CDR3 extends over 15 amino acids. From germline, CDR1 is MNHEY and CDR2 SVGEGT. V was clipped by 7 bases and J by 1 base, with 16 bases between them. The CDR3 loop reads CASMGPGKANTEAFF. The CDR3 DNA follows: TGTGCCAGCATGGGTCCGGGGAAGGCGAACACTGAAGCTTTCTTT.

This clonotype was seen a handful of times. The gene calls are TRBV12-3 or TRBV12-4 and TRBJ2-2; D is possibly TRBD1 (5 bases). V was shortened by 3 bases and J by 2 bases, with 7 bases between the two germline ends. This CDR3 has 14 amino acids. This chain's CDR3 is CASSLTANTGELFF. CDR3 sequence (DNA): TGTGCCAGCAGTTTGACAGCCAACACCGGGGAGCTGTTTTTT.

This clonotype was counted only a few times. The rearrangement joins TRBV7-2 to TRBJ2-5; D might be TRBD1 or TRBD2, each matching 5 bases. The J call is doubtful: the DNA matches TRBJ2-7 better. This CDR3 is built from 15 residues. Germline V CDR1 and CDR2: SGHTA, FQGNSA. CDR3 loop: CASSLTPGTKYEQYF. The CDR3 nucleotides are TGTGCCAGCAGCCTAACTCCCGGGACCAAGTACGAGCAGTACTTC.

For this clonotype: One end of the junction fails to match germline, which may point to a read error. V usage is TRBV25-1 and J usage is TRBJ2-1; TRBD2 matches at 10 bases. Germline CDR1 reads MGHDK; CDR2 reads SYGVNS. This CDR3 is 16 amino acids long. The DNA for the CDR3 is TGTGACAGCAGTCTGCGGACTAGCGGAGACTACAATGAGCAGTTCTTC. This gives the protein CDSSLRTSGDYNEQFF.

The chain recombines TRBV20-1 with TRBJ2-1; the D gene is possibly TRBD2 (6 bases). Germline V gene lookup returns CDR1 DFQATT and CDR2 SNEGSKA (reference sequence). V gave up 3 bases and J gave up 6 bases, with 15 bases separating them. The CDR3 is 14 residues long. CDR3 amino acids: CSARRDWVFNEQFF. The CDR3 coding sequence is TGCAGTGCTAGGAGGGACTGGGTTTTCAATGAGCAGTTCTTC.

This chain uses TRBV4-1 with TRBJ2-7; weak D call: TRBD2 (6 bases). The CDR3 sequence is 15 residues long. V lost 0 bases and J lost 10, with 19 bases in between. Germline CDR1 is MGHRA and CDR2 is YSYEKL. CDR3 sequence (DNA): TGCGCCAGCAGCCAAGATCTTGGGACTCCGGAGGCCCAGTACTTC. Translation: CASSQDLGTPEAQYF.